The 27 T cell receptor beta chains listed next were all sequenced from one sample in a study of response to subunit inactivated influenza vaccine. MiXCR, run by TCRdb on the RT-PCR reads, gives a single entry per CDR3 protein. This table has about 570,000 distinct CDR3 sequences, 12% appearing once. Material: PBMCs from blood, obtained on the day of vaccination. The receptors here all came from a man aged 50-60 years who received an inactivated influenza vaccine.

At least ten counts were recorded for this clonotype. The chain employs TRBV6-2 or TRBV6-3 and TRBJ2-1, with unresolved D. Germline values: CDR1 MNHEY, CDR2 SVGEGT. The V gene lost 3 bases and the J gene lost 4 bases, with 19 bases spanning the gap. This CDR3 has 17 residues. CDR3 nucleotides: TGTGCCAGCAGTTATTCGCCTTTGGGCGGCCTTTACAATGAGCAGTTCTTC. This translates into CASSYSPLGGLYNEQFF.

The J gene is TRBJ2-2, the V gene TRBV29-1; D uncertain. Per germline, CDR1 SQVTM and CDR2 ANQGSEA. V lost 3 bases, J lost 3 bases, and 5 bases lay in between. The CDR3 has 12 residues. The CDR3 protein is CSVECDTGELFF. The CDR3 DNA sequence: TGCAGCGTTGAGTGTGACACCGGGGAGCTGTTTTTT.

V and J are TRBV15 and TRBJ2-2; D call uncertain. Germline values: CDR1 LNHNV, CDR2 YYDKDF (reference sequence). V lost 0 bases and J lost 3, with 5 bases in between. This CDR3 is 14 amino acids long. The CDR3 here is CATSRDRDTGELFF. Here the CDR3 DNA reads TGTGCCACCAGCAGAGATCGAGACACCGGGGAGCTGTTTTTT.

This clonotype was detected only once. The CDR3 DNA reads as TGCAGTGCTAGAGACGGAGCGGGAGTATTAGAGACCCAGTACTTC. It encodes CSARDGAGVLETQYF. The chain uses TRBV20-1 and TRBJ2-5; 8 bases line up with TRBD2. The V segment lost 0 bases and the J segment 4 bases; nucleotides outside the gene matches: 7. Per germline, CDR1 DFQATT and CDR2 SNEGSKA (reference sequence). This CDR3 is built from 15 residues.

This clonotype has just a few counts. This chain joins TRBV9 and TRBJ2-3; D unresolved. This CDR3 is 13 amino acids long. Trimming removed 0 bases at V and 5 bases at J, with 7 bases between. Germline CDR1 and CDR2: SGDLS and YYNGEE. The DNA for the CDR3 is TGTGCCAGCAGCGTAGTCATTGGAGATACGCAGTATTTT. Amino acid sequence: CASSVVIGDTQYF. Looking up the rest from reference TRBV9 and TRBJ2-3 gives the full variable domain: DSGVTQTPKHLITATGQRVTLRCSPRSGDLSVYWYQQSLDQGLQFLIQYYNGEERAKGNILERFSAQQFPDLHSELNLSSLELGDSALYFCASSVVIGDTQYFGPGTRLTVL.

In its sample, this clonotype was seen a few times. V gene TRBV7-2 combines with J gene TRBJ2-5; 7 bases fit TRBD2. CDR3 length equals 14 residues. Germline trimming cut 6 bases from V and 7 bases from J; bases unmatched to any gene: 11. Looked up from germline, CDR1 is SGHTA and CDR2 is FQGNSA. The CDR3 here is CASRATSALWTQYF. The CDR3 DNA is TGTGCCAGCAGGGCAACTAGCGCGCTTTGGACCCAGTACTTC.

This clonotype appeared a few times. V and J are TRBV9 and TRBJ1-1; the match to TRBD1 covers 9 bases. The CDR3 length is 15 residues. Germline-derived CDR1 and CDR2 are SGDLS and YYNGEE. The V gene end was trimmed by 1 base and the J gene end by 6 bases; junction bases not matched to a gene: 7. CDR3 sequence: CASSVTGTGRAEAFF. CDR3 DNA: TGTGCCAGCAGCGTAACCGGGACAGGGAGGGCTGAAGCTTTCTTT.

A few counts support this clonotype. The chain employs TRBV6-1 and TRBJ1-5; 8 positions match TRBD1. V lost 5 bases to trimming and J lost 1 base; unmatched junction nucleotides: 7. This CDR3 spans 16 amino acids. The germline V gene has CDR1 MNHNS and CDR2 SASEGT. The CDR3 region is CASSRGQGGSNQPQHF. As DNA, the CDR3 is TGTGCCAGCAGTCGAGGACAGGGAGGGAGCAATCAGCCCCAGCATTTT.

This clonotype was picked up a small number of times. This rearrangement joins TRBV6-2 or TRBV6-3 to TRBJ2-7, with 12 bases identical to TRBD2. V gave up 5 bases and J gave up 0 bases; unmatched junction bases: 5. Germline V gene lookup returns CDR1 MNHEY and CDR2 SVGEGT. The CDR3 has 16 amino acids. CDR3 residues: CASSDRTSGVSYEQYF. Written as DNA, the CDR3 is TGTGCCAGCAGTGACCGGACTAGCGGGGTCTCCTACGAGCAGTACTTC.

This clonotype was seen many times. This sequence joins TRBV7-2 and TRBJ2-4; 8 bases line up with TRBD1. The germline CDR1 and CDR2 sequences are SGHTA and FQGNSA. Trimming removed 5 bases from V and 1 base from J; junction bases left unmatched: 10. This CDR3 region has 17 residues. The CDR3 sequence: CASSPFQGALAKNIQYF. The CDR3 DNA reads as TGTGCCAGCAGCCCCTTCCAGGGGGCTCTGGCCAAAAACATTCAGTACTTC. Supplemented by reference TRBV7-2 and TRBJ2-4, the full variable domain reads GAGVSQSPSNKVTEKGKDVELRCDPISGHTALYWYRQSLGQGLEFLIYFQGNSAPDKSGLPSDRFSAERTGGSVSTLTIQRTQQEDSAVYLCASSPFQGALAKNIQYFGAGTRLSVL.

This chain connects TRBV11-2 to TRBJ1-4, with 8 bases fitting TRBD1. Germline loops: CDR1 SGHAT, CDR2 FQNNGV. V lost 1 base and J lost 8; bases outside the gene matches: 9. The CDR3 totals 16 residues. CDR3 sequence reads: CASSLATGVIGEKLFF. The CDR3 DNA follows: TGTGCCAGCAGCTTAGCGACAGGGGTTATCGGCGAAAAACTGTTTTTT.

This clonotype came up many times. DNA of the CDR3: TGCAGTGCTAGAGTCGGGATACACGAGCAGTACTTC. Its protein product is CSARVGIHEQYF. This chain connects TRBV20-1 to TRBJ2-7; the D gene is possibly TRBD2 (5 bases). The CDR3 loop spans 12 amino acids. V lost 1 base and J 5 bases, leaving 9 bases between the germline ends. Germline CDR1 DFQATT, CDR2 SNEGSKA (reference sequence).

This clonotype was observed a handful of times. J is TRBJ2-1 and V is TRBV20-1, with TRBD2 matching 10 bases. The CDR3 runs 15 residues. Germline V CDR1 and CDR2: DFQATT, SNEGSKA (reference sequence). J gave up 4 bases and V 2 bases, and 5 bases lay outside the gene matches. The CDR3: CSARRLAGDYNEQFF. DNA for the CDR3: TGCAGTGCTAGACGCCTAGCGGGGGATTACAATGAGCAGTTCTTC.

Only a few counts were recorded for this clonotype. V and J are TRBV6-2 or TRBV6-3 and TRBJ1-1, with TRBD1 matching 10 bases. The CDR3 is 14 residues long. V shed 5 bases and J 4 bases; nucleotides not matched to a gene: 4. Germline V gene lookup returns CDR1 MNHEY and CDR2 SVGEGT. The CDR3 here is CASSARTGGTEAFF. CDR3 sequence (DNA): TGTGCCAGCAGTGCCCGGACAGGGGGCACTGAAGCTTTCTTT.

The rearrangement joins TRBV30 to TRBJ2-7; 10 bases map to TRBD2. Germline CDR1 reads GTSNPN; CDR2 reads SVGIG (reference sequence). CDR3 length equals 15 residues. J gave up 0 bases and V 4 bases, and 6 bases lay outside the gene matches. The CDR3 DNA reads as TGTGCCTGGAAGACAGCGGGAGGGATCTCCTACGAGCAGTACTTC. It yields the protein CAWKTAGGISYEQYF.

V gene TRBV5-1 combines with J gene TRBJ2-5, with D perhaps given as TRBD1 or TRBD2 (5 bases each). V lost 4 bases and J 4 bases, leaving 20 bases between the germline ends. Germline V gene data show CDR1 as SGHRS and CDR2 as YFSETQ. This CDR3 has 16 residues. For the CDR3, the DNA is TGCGCCAGCAGCGAACGCGTGGGGGACGGGGCAGAGACCCAGTACTTC. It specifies CASSERVGDGAETQYF.

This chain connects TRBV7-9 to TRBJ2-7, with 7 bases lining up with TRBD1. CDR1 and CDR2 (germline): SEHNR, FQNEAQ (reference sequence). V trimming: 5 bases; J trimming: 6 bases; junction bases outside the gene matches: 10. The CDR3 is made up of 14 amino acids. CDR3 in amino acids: CASSDHTGDGEQYF. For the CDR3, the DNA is TGTGCCAGCAGCGACCACACAGGGGATGGCGAGCAGTACTTC.

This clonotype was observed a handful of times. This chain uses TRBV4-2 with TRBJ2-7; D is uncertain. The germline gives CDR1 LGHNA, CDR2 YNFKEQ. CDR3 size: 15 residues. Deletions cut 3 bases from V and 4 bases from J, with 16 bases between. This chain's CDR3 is CASSQTTGSSYEQYF. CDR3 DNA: TGTGCCAGCAGCCAGACGACGGGTTCGTCTTACGAGCAGTACTTC.

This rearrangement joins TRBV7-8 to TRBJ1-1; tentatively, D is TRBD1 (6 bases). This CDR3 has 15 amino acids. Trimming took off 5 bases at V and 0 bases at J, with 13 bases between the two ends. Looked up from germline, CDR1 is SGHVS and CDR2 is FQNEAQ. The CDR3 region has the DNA TGTGCCAGCAGCCCTCGGACAGTCATGAACACTGAAGCTTTCTTT. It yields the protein CASSPRTVMNTEAFF.

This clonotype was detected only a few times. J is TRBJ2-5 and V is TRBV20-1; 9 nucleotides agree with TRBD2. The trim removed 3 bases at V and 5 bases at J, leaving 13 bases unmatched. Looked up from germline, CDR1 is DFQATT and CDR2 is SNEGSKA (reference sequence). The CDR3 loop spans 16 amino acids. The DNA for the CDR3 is TGCAGTGCTAGGGCCACTAGCGGGTCCTCCGGGGAGACCCAGTACTTC. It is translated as CSARATSGSSGETQYF.

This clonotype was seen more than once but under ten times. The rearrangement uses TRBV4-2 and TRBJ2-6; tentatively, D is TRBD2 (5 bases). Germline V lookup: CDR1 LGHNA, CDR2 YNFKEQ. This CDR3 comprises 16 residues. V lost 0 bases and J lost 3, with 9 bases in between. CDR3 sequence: CASSQDRGFGANVLTF. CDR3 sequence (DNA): TGTGCCAGCAGCCAAGATCGAGGGTTTGGGGCCAACGTCCTGACTTTC.

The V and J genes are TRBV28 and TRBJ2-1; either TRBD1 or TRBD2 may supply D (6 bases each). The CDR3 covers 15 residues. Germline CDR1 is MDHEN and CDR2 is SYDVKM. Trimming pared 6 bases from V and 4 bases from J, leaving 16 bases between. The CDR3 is CASSLRGLGYNEQFF. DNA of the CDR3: TGTGCCAGCAGCCTCCGGGGGCTAGGGTACAATGAGCAGTTCTTC.

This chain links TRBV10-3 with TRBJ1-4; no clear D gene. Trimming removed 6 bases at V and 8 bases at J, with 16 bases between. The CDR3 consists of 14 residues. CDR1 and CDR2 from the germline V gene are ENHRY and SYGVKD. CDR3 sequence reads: CAISPGSNSEKLFF. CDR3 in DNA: TGTGCCATCAGCCCCGGGTCCAACTCCGAAAAACTGTTTTTT.

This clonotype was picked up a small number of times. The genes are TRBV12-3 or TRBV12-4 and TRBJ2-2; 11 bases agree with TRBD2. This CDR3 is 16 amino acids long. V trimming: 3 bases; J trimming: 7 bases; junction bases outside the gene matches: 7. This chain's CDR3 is CASSFRLAGFDGELFF. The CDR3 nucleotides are TGTGCCAGCAGTTTCCGACTAGCGGGGTTCGACGGGGAGCTGTTTTTT.

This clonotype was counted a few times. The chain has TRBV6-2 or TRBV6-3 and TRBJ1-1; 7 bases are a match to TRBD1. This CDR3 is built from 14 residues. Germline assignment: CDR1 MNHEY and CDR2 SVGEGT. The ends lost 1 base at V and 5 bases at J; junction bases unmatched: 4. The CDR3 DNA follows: TGTGCCAGCAGTTACTTAAGGGACAGAACTGAAGCTTTCTTT. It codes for CASSYLRDRTEAFF.

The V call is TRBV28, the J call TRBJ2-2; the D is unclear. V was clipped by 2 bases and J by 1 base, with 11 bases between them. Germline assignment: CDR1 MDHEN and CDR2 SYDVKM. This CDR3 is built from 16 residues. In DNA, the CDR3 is TGTGCCAGCAGTTTAGAAGGGAAGGGGAACACCGGGGAGCTGTTTTTT. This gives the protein CASSLEGKGNTGELFF.

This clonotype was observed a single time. The CDR3 nucleotides are TGCGCCAGCAGCTTGGCCGTGGAGCAAGAGACCCAGTACTTC. Its protein product is CASSLAVEQETQYF. The chain has TRBV5-1 and TRBJ2-5; D unclear. Germline CDR1 SGHRS, CDR2 YFSETQ. The CDR3 spans 14 residues. With 0 bases removed from V and 2 bases from J, the gap between germline ends came to 8 bases.